This passage covers 8 T cell receptor beta chains from one sample sequenced in a study of Tregs in tolerant kidney transplant recipients. The assay was immunoSEQ multiplex PCR, and TCRdb's table has in-frame clones only and misses some. The data show 120,000 or so clones, roughly 92% seen once. The material sequenced was CD4+ T cells from blood. These receptors all come from a human donor in good health.

The gene calls are TRBV6-5 and TRBJ2-7; 10 nucleotides match TRBD2. Per the germline V gene, CDR1 is MNHEY and CDR2 is SVGAGI. J gave up 0 bases and V 7 bases, and 3 bases lay outside the gene matches. This CDR3 has 14 residues. The CDR3, as DNA: TGTGCCAGCAACCCTAGCGGGAGCTCCTACGAGCAGTACTTC. Translation: CASNPSGSSYEQYF.

This rearrangement joins TRBV18 to TRBJ2-7; D may be TRBD1 or TRBD2 (5 bases each). Germline V gene sequence: CDR1 KGHSH, CDR2 LQKENI. The V end was cut by 5 bases, the J end by 6 bases, with 17 bases between. The CDR3 is 14 residues long. CDR3 bases: TGTGCCAGCTCATCCGGGTCGACGGGGCCCGAGCAGTACTTC. This translates into CASSSGSTGPEQYF.

This clone was seen once. This chain connects TRBV9 to TRBJ2-7, with 7 nucleotides matching TRBD2. V lost 2 bases to trimming and J lost 7 bases; unmatched junction nucleotides: 3. Germline CDR1 reads SGDLS; CDR2 reads YYNGEE. The CDR3 length is 12 residues. CDR3 loop: CASSVGAGEQYF. CDR3 DNA: TGTGCCAGCAGCGTGGGAGCGGGAGAGCAGTACTTC.

The table lists this clone with a count of one. V and J are TRBV14 and TRBJ2-5; D gene unclear. Trimming cost V 8 bases and J 1 base, with 14 bases left between them. This CDR3 has 14 residues. Germline CDR1 SGHDN, CDR2 FVKESK. The CDR3 DNA sequence: TGTGCCAGCGCGAGGAACAAGCTCCAAGAGACCCAGTACTTC. Translated, it gives CASARNKLQETQYF.

The chain has TRBV12-2 and TRBJ2-3; the tabulated D call, TRBD1, remains unverified against the DNA. TRBV12-2 is a listed pseudogene. The CDR3 is 15 amino acids. Written as DNA, the CDR3 is TGTGCAAGTCGCTCTAAGGGGGCCGGCACAGATACGCAGTATTTT. It is translated as CASRSKGAGTDTQYF.

The rearrangement joins TRBV4-1 to TRBJ1-5; no firm D call. The CDR3 extends over 17 amino acids. V lost 3 bases and J 1 base, leaving 16 bases between the germline ends. Germline V gene data show CDR1 as MGHRA and CDR2 as YSYEKL. CDR3 protein: CASSHPGGSMSNQPQHF. The CDR3, as DNA: TGCGCCAGCAGCCATCCGGGAGGGAGTATGAGCAATCAGCCCCAGCATTTT.

V gene TRBV2 combines with J gene TRBJ2-1, with 9 bases lining up with TRBD2. V lost 0 bases to trimming and J lost 0 bases; unmatched junction nucleotides: 0. The CDR3 length is 16 residues. The germline V gene has CDR1 SNHLY and CDR2 FYNNEI. The CDR3 region is CASSEASGSSYNEQFF. CDR3 DNA: TGTGCCAGCAGTGAAGCTAGCGGGAGCTCCTACAATGAGCAGTTCTTC.

The chain has TRBV5-1 and TRBJ2-3; 8 nucleotides agree with TRBD2. The CDR3 is 13 amino acids. Germline V gene sequence: CDR1 SGHRS, CDR2 YFSETQ. The V and J ends lost 4 bases and 3 bases, in that order; junction bases with no gene match: 1. This chain's CDR3 is CASSRLATDTQYF. As DNA, the CDR3 is TGCGCCAGCAGCAGACTAGCGACAGATACGCAGTATTTT.